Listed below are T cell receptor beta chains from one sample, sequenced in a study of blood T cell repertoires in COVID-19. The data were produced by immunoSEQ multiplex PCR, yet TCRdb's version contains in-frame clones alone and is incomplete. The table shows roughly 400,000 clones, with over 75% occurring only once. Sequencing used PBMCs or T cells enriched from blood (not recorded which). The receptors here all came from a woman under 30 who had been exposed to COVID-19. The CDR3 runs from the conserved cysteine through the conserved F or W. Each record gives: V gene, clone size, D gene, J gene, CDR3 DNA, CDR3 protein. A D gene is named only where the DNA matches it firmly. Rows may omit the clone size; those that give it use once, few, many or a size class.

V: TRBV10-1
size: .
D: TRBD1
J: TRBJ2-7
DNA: TGCGCCAGCCAGATATTACCGGGACAGGGAGCCTACGAGCAGTACTTC
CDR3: CASQILPGQGAYEQYF

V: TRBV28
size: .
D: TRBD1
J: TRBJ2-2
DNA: TGTGCCAGCAGTCCCGGACAGGGGAGGGCCACCGGGGAGCTGTTTTTT
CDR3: CASSPGQGRATGELFF

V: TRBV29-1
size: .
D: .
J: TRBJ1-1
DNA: TGCAGCGGAAACAGGGCCGTACCTGAAGCTTTCTTT
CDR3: CSGNRAVPEAFF

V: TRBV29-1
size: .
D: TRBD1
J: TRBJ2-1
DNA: TGCAGCGTCGCACAGGGGGTCAATGAGCAGTTCTTC
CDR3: CSVAQGVNEQFF

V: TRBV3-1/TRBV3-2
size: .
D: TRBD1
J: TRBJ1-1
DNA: TGTGCCAGCAGCGTAGGACAGGGCAGTGAAGCTTTCTTT
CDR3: CASSVGQGSEAFF

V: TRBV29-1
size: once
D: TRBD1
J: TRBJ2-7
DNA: TGCAGCGTTGGGGCAGGGGGCGGTGAGCAGTACTTC
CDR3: CSVGAGGGEQYF

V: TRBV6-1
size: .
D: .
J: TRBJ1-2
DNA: TGTGCCAGCAGTGAACCCCTACCCGCCGGGGGTTTGCGAATCTATGGCTACACCTTC
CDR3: CASSEPLPAGGLRIYGYTF

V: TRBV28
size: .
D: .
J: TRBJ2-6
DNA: TGTGCCAGCAGTGCGACATCCTCCTCTGGGGCCAACGTCCTGACTTTC
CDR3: CASSATSSSGANVLTF

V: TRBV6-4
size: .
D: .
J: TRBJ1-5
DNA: TGTGCCAGCAGTGAAACAGAGAATCAGCCCCAGCATTTT
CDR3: CASSETENQPQHF

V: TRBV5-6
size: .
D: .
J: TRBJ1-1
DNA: TGTGCCAGCAGCTTTTCGAGCCTACCGAACACTGAAGCTTTCTTT
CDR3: CASSFSSLPNTEAFF

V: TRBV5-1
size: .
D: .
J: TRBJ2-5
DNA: TGCGCCAGCACCTTATCTCTGGGAGCCCAAGAGACCCAGTACTTC
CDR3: CASTLSLGAQETQYF

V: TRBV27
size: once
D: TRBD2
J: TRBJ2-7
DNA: TGTGCCAGCGGTCCGGGACTAGCGCGTTTCTTC
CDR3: CASGPGLARFF

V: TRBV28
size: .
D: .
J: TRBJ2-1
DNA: TGTGCCAGCGCTAAACAGGGACGGGATGAGCAGTTCTTC
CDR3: CASAKQGRDEQFF

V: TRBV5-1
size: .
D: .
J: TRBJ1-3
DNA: TGCGCCAGCAGCTTGGCCCCCCAATCTGGAAACACCATATATTTT
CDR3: CASSLAPQSGNTIYF

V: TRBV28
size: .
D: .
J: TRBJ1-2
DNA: TGTGCCAGCAGTGATGGGACATCGAACTATGGCTACACCTTC
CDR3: CASSDGTSNYGYTF

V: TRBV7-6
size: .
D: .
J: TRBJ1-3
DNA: TGTGCCAGCAGCTTAGCGGGACACACTGGAAACACCATATATTTT
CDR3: CASSLAGHTGNTIYF

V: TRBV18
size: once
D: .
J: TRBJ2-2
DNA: TGTGCCAGTTCCACAAACACGAACACCGGGGAGCTGTTTTTT
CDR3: CASSTNTNTGELFF

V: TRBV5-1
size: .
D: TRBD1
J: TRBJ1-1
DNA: TGCGCCAGCAGCTTGGGGGGACAGGGAGGATCGGAAGCTTTCTTT
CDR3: CASSLGGQGGSEAFF

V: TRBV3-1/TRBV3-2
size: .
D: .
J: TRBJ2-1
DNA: TGTGCCAGCAGCCAAGATAGGAGACAGGAGATCCACAATGAGCAGTTCTTC
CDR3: CASSQDRRQEIHNEQFF

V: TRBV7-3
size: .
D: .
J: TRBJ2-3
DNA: TGTGCCAGCAGCTTAATGTCAGGCACAGATACGCAGTATTTT
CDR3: CASSLMSGTDTQYF

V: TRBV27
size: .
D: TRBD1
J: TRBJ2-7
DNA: TGTGCCAGCAGTACTATAGGGACAGCCCCCTACGAGCAGTACTTC
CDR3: CASSTIGTAPYEQYF

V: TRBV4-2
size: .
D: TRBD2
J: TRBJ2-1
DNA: TGTGCCAGCAGCCCGCCTAGCGGAGCGAGCTCCTACAATGAGCAGTTCTTC
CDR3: CASSPPSGASSYNEQFF

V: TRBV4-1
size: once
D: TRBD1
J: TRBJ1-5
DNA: TGCGCCAGCAGCCAAGTACCTTACAGGGGGCCCCAGCCCCAGCATTTT
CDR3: CASSQVPYRGPQPQHF

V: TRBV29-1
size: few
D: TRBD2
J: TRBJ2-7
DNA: TGCAGCGTTCGGGCTAGCGGGAGTCGAACGGTCTTC
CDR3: CSVRASGSRTVF

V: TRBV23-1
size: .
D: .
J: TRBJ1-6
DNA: TGCGCCAGCAGTCGGCCCGGACAGTTTTTCCTTAGCTCCTATAATTCACCCCTCCACTTT
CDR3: CASSRPGQFFLSSYNSPLHF

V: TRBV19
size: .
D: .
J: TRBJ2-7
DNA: TGTGCCAGTAGTCCCCCCGGACAGAGTACCTACGAGCAGTACTTC
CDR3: CASSPPGQSTYEQYF

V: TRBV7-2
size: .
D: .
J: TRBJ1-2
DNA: TGTGCCACTTCAGAGCCAATGGAGTATGGCTACACCTTC
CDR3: CATSEPMEYGYTF

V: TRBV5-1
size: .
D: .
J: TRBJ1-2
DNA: TGCGCCAGCAGCTCAGGGAACTATGGCTACACCTTC
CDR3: CASSSGNYGYTF

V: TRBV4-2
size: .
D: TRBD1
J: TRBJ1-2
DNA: TGTGCCAGCAGCCAAGAACCAGGACAGGGGGCGCGTTACAGCTATGGCTACACCTTC
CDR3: CASSQEPGQGARYSYGYTF

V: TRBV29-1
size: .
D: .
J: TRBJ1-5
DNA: TGCAGCGTCATACAGGATCCCTCGAGCAATCAGCCCCAGCATTTT
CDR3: CSVIQDPSSNQPQHF

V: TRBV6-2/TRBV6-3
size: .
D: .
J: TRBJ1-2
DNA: TGTGCCAGCAGTTACGACTCCCCCGTGAGGGGGGGGCTATCGCTATATGGCTACACCTTC
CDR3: CASSYDSPVRGGLSLYGYTF

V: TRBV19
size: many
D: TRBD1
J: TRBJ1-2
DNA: TGTGCCAGTAGTACCCCGACAGGGGGCCGGGACTATGGCTACACCTTC
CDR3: CASSTPTGGRDYGYTF

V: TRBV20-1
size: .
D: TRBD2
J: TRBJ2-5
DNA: TGCAGTGCTAGTATCCGGGAGGGAATAGAGACCCAGTACTTC
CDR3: CSASIREGIETQYF

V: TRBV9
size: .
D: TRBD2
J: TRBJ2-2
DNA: TGTGCCAGCAGCGGCGGACTAGCGGGGAACACCGGGGAGCTGTTTTTT
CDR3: CASSGGLAGNTGELFF

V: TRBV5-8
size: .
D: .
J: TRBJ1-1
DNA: TGTGCCAGCAGCTTGTCGGCAGGGTTCGATGGGGACACTGAAGCTTTCTTT
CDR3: CASSLSAGFDGDTEAFF

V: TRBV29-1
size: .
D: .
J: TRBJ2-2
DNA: TGCAGCGTTGACAGGGGTTTGGTCTCCACCGGGGAGCTGTTTTTT
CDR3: CSVDRGLVSTGELFF

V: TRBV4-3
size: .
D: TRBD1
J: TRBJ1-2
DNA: TGCGCCAGCAGCCAGGGGGACAGGGAGGACTATGGCTACACCTTC
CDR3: CASSQGDREDYGYTF

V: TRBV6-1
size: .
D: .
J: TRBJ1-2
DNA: TGTGCCAGCAGTGAATCGCGTTTACAGATCTATGGCTACACCTTC
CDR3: CASSESRLQIYGYTF

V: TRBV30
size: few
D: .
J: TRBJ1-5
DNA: TGTGCCTGTAACCGCGATGATCAGCCCCAGCATTTT
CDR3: CACNRDDQPQHF

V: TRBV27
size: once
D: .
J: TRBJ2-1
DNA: TGTGCCAGCAGTAGGGACTCCGCCTCCTACAATGAGCAGTTCTTC
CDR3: CASSRDSASYNEQFF

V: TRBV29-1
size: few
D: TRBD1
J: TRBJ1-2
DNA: TGCAGCATTTCGGGACAGGTTGGTGGCTACACCTTC
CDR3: CSISGQVGGYTF

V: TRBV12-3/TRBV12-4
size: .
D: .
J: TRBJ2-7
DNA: TGTGCCAGCAGTTCCGACAGCTACGAGCAGTACTTC
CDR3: CASSSDSYEQYF

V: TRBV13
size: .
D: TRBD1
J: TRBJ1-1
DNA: TGTGCCAGCAGCGCAGGACAGGGTGTGAACACTGAAGCTTTCTTT
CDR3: CASSAGQGVNTEAFF

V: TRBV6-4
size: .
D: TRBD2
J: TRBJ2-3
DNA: TGTGCCAGCAGTTTTAGCGGGGGGAGCACAGATACGCAGTATTTT
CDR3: CASSFSGGSTDTQYF

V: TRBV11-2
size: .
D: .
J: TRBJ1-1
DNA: TGTGCCAGCAGCCTAGACCCTAGAAGGACTGAAGCTTTCTTT
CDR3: CASSLDPRRTEAFF

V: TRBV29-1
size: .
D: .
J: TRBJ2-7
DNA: TGCAGCGTTGAAGGGGGTCAGGGCCCCTACGAGCAGTACTTC
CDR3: CSVEGGQGPYEQYF

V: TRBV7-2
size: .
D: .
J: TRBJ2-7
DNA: TGTGCCAGCAGCTTACCCCGGGGGTCCTCCTACGAGCAGTACTTC
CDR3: CASSLPRGSSYEQYF